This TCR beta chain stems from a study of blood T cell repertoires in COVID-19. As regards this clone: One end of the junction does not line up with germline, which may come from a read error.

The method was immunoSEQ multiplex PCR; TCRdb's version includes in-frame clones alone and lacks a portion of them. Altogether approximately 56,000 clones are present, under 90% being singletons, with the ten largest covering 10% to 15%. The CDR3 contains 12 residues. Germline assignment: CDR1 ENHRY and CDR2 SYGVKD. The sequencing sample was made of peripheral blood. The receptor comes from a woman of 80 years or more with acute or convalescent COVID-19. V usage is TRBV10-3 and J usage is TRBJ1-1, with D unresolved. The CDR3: CAISEGRVESFF. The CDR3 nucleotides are TGTGCCATCAGTGAGGGGCGGGTTGAATCTTTCTTT.